These 3 T cell receptor beta chains originate from one sample sequenced in a study of T cells in Graves' hyperthyroidism and ophthalmopathy. What was amplified from RNA transcripts were TCR beta CDR3 regions. The TCR CDR3 first-round RT-PCR relied on the HTBI primer set. TCRdb reanalysed the multiplex PCR reads using MiXCR and keeps one entry per CDR3 protein. This sample has some 460,000 distinct CDR3 sequences, with around a sixth found just once. The sample was blood. These receptors all come from a woman aged 18-29 years with Graves' hyperthyroidism.

Comment on this clonotype: Germline and junction disagree at one end, which may indicate a read error. This sequence joins TRBV7-3 and TRBJ2-3, with D unclear. Per germline, CDR1 SGHTA and CDR2 FQGTGA. The CDR3 is 14 residues long. CDR3 DNA sequence: TGTGCCAACAGCTTCGACCCTAACACAGATACGCAGTATTTT. Its translation: CANSFDPNTDTQYF.

This clonotype was detected ten times or more. The chain carries TRBV7-2 and TRBJ2-7; TRBD1 matches at 8 bases. The germline V gene encodes CDR1 SGHTA and CDR2 FQGNSA. J lost 9 bases, V lost 3 bases, and 10 bases had no gene match. The CDR3 is made up of 14 amino acids. This CDR3 is CASSLTGAVTGQYF. The CDR3 DNA reads TGTGCCAGCAGCTTGACAGGGGCGGTTACGGGGCAGTACTTC.

This clonotype was detected many times. The J gene is TRBJ2-1, the V gene TRBV20-1; possible D gene TRBD2, 5 bases. V shed 6 bases and J shed 1 base, with 13 bases lying between them. CDR1 is DFQATT, CDR2 SNEGSKA, per germline (reference sequence). The CDR3 is 14 amino acids. The CDR3: CSAPYGESYNEQFF. CDR3 coding DNA: TGCAGTGCCCCTTACGGGGAGTCCTACAATGAGCAGTTCTTC.